The TCR beta chain under discussion was sequenced for a study of T cells in Graves' hyperthyroidism and ophthalmopathy. The V end was cut by 6 bases, the J end by 5 bases, with 16 bases between. This CDR3 is built from 15 residues. The germline V gene encodes CDR1 SNHLY and CDR2 FYNNEI. Amplification targeted TCR beta CDR3 regions from RNA transcripts. With the HTBI primer set, the TCR CDR3 went through a first round of RT-PCR. From the multiplex PCR reads, TCRdb called clonotypes with MiXCR, one entry per CDR3 protein. In the table there are 490,000 or so distinct CDR3 sequences, about 20% of which are singletons.

The receptor was derived from a man in his forties with Graves' ophthalmopathy. The sample was blood. The rearrangement joins TRBV2 to TRBJ2-2; D perhaps matches TRBD2 (6 bases). CDR3 nucleotides: TGTGCCAGCAGAGGCGGGATCGTGGGGACCGGGGAGCTGTTTTTT. Its translation is CASRGGIVGTGELFF. Filled out from reference TRBV2 and TRBJ2-2, the complete variable domain reads EPEVTQTPSHQVTQMGQEVILRCVPISNHLYFYWYRQILGQKVEFLVSFYNNEISEKSEIFDDQFSVERPDGSNFTLKIRSTKLEDSAMYFCASRGGIVGTGELFFGEGSRLTVL.